This T cell receptor (beta chain) was captured in a study of blood T cells in healthy people across ages. A second 7 to 11 cycle PCR used barcoded and J-beta primers. TCRdb reprocessed the 5' RACE reads with MiXCR, giving one entry per CDR3 protein. The profile shows some 930,000 distinct CDR3 sequences, about 27% of them singletons. The CDR3 length is 14 residues. CDR1 ENHRY and CDR2 SYGVKD come from the germline V gene. Trimming took 11 bases from V and 6 from J; bases not matched to a gene: 10. This clonotype was picked up a small number of times. The same sample was also studied in work on T cells of mothers and their children. In that study: The people who donated were a few healthy Caucasian mothers and their six children.

The clonotype originates from a woman between 40 and 50 years old in good health. J is TRBJ1-4 and V is TRBV10-3; 9 bases are a match to TRBD1. Sequencing input: blood. CDR3: CAPRRDRVYEKLFF. The CDR3 coding sequence is TGTGCCCCACGCCGGGACAGGGTCTATGAAAAACTGTTTTTT.